This T cell receptor (beta chain) emerged from a study of Ad26.COV2.S vaccination and SARS-CoV-2 variants. Produced via immunoSEQ multiplex PCR; TCRdb's table is partial and in-frame only. Of more than 400,000 clones listed, roughly 90% are singletons. This CDR3 spans 15 amino acids. In germline, CDR1 is SGHVS, CDR2 FNYEAQ. With V trimmed by 2 bases and J by 2 bases, 6 bases remained unmatched. Regarding treatment: roughly 20 received Ad26.COV2.S at low or high dose, single or two shots; about five received placebo; per-sample allocation not given. Samples analyzed were those drawn on day 63 after the first vaccine or placebo injection. Ad26.COV2.S expressed prefusion-stabilized spike from the original Wuhan strain.

The sequence came from a person between 18 and 65 years old who received the Ad26.COV2.S COVID-19 vaccine or a placebo. The chain carries TRBV7-6 and TRBJ2-7, with 7 bases that match TRBD1. Sequencing was performed on peripheral blood, taken in a trial of Ad26.COV2.S vaccine versus placebo. This chain's CDR3 is CASSLLTGSAYEQYF. The CDR3 DNA is TGTGCCAGCAGCTTATTGACAGGGTCGGCCTACGAGCAGTACTTC.